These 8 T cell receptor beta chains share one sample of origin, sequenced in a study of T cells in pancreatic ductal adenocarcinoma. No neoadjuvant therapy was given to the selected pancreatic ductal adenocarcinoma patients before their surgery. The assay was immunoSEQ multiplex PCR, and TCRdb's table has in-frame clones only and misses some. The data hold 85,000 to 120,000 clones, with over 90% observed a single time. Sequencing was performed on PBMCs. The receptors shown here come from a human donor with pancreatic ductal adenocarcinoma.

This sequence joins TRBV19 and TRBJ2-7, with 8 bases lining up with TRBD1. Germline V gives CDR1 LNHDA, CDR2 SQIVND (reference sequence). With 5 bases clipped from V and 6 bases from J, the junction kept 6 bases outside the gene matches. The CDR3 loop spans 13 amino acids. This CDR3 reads CASSPQGAGEQYF. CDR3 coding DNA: TGTGCCAGTAGTCCCCAGGGGGCGGGCGAGCAGTACTTC.

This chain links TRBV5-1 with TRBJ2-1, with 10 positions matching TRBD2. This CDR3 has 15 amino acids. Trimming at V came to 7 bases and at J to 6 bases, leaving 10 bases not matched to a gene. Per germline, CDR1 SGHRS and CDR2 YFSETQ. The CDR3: CASEELAGEGNEQFF. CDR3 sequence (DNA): TGCGCCAGCGAGGAGCTAGCGGGAGAGGGCAATGAGCAGTTCTTC.

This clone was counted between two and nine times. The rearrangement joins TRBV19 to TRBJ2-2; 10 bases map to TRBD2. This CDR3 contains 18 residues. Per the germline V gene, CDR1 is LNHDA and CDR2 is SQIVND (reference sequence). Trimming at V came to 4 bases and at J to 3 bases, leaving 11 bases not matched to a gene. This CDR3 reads CASSRLAGGPLDTGELFF. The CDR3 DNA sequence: TGTGCCAGTAGTAGATTAGCGGGAGGACCGCTCGACACCGGGGAGCTGTTTTTT.

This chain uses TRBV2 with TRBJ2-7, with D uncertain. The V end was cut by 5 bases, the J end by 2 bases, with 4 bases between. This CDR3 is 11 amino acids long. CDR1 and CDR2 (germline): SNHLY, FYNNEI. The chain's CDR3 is CASSPAYEQYF. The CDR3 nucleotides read TGTGCCAGCAGTCCAGCCTACGAGCAGTACTTC.

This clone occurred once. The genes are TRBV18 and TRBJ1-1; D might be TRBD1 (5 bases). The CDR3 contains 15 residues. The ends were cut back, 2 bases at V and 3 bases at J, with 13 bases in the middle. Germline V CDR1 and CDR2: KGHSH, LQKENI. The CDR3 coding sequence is TGTGCCAGCTCACCATCCCAGGGAGGTTACACTGAAGCTTTCTTT. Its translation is CASSPSQGGYTEAFF.

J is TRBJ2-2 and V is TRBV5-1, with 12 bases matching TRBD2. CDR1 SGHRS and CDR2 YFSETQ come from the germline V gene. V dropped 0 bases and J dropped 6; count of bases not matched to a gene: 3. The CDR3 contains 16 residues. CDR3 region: CASSLASSGRAGELFF. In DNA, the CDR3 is TGCGCCAGCAGCTTGGCTTCTAGCGGGAGGGCCGGGGAGCTGTTTTTT.

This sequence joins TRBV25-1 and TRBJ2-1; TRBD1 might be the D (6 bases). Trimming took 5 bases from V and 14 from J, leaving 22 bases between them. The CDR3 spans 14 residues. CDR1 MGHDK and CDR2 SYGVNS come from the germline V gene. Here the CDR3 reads CASSRRKDSASKFF. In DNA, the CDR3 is TGTGCCAGCAGTCGGAGAAAGGACAGCGCTAGCAAGTTCTTC.

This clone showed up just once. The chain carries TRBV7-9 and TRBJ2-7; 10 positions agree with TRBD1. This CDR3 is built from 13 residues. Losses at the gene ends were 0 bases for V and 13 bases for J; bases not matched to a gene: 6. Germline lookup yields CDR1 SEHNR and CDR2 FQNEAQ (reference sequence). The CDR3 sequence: CASSLAGGDRGYF. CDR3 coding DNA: TGTGCCAGCAGCTTAGCAGGTGGGGACAGGGGTTACTTC.